The present T cell receptor beta chain was sequenced within a study of cytomegalovirus exposure and HLA in healthy donors listed by TCRdb under 2017. About the full investigation: In an earlier analysis of 587 of the donors, 250 to 350 Gb of sequence data and some 100 million unique TCR beta sequences from some 170 million T cells were reported. An early release covering more than 500 HLA-typed donors comprised about 310 gigabases of sequencing data and tens of millions of unique TCR sequences. Of the approximately 400 genotyped donors, over 70% fell in the genetic ancestry cluster associated with self-reported Caucasian donors. The study aimed to test whether signatures of past pathogen exposure could be identified by cataloging public T cell receptors. The T cell repertoires of 700 or so subjects were profiled by immunosequencing and related to cytomegalovirus serostatus. Besides the first cohort of about 730 subjects, a separate validation cohort made up of about 120 different subjects was used. To predict cytomegalovirus infection status, the study combined high-throughput TCR immunosequencing, statistical association of individual TCRs with disease status, and machine learning. In a later analysis, previously published TCR beta repertoires from hundreds of donors were re-analyzed and high-resolution HLA genotyping was added so that TCR occurrence patterns could be studied. Rather than using new phenotypic data, the later analysis identified candidate immune exposures from TCR beta sequences and from how often those sequences occurred across donors. An earlier analysis of 500 to 650 of the donors applied high-throughput TCR beta sequencing to assess whether each TCR beta V gene segment acted as functional or pseudogenic. Alongside the repertoire data, information on donor age, sex, ethnicity and CMV serostatus was compiled. Genome-wide SNP genotypes for about 65% of the 666 donors were used in a later genetic analysis, which treated that subset as a discovery cohort. All discovery cohort repertoires had been generated using a single sequencing platform. HLA typing included class I and class II loci at four-digit resolution. The number of donors typed differed by locus, with roughly 629-640 for A, B, C, DRB1 and DQB1, around 500 for DQA1, some 570 for DPA1, and roughly 450 for DPB1. Roughly five DR-DQ haplotypes were treated as single units for association and clustering because of strong linkage in the cohort. On average, over 200,000 unique TCR beta nucleotide sequences were sequenced per donor among about 400 genotyped donors of the cohort, with roughly 18% of those sequences being non-productive.

The CDR3 goes from the cysteine to the phenylalanine over 14 residues. This entry keeps only the CDR3 DNA: 42 bases, framed from base 1. CDR1 and CDR2 are read off the germline V gene as MDHEN and SYDVKM. V loses 3 bases of germline sequence and J loses 8 bases, and the interval between the two ends is 15 bases. Paper-wide results and their limitations: Linkage disequilibrium might explain the correlated functional status among segregating V segments, but an unknown experimental factor could not be ruled out. A later genetic analysis associated a missense DCLRE1C variant with V-gene and J-gene trimming of TCR beta chains, and an independent cohort replicated the association. Compared with the 666-donor mean, donors in an Asian-associated ancestry cluster had fewer N-insertions in productive TCRs, according to a later genetic analysis. Because HLA typing was missing for some donors at each locus, association tests included only the typed subset. Most CMV-associated TCR beta chains appeared to be HLA-restricted in a later analysis, and the HLA associations seemed to be driven largely by CMV exposure. Because the 87-base-pair reads could not distinguish some IMGT-functional V segments, including TRBV6-2 and TRBV6-3, those segments were excluded. In a later analysis, several top co-occurrence clusters were reported to appear linked to parvovirus B19, influenza, CMV and Epstein-Barr virus. A further reported finding was that TCR beta sequences accurately predicted the HLA-A and HLA-B alleles for most subjects in the first cohort. In a later analysis, the rate of TCR association differed among HLA loci, with DRB1 alleles having the most associated TCRs and HLA-C alleles having the fewest. CMV serostatus was the only immune exposure information available for the cohort. The classifier was reported to diagnose cytomegalovirus status with high specificity and sensitivity in both the original cohort and the validation cohort. The earlier analysis of approximately 540 of the donors excluded about 16 rarely observed V segments, including chromosome 9 orphons, because counts were too low. A cluster of highly shared sequence variants was judged likely to be a technical artifact of the sequencing pipeline. A later analysis found that HLA-associated TCR beta chains were more clonally expanded and had lower generation probabilities than equally common non-associated chains. An earlier analysis of roughly 570 of the donors showed that most TCR beta V segments appeared in productive rearrangements either about 87% or about 30% of the time, which broadly matched IMGT annotations. The authors suggested that the approach could potentially be generalized to other disease states and immunological phenotypes. In vitro tests confirmed that three of the cytomegalovirus-associated TCR beta chains recognize cytomegalovirus antigens. This cohort had only TCR beta chains sequenced, and the lack of alpha or paired-chain data limited which features could be detected. Strong co-occurrence of HLA alleles, especially DR and DQ, made assigning TCR associations to individual alleles difficult. Sequencing depth was assumed to be roughly uniform across donors in the presence/absence analyses, though that assumption may not hold. Most TCR sequences were seen in very few donors, while some public TCRs were found in many individuals. A total of 150 or so TCR beta chains were listed by the study as associated with cytomegalovirus. A later analysis associated approximately 17,000 TCR beta sequences with specific HLA alleles at a false discovery rate of 0.05.

In total, over 600 healthy bone marrow donors made up the cohort. All cohort members were sampled while nominally healthy, although unrecorded immune exposures were likely present. The donor tested CMV seronegative and was one of the 352 seronegative cohort members. A peripheral blood sample was collected from each donor, and TCR beta sequencing was performed on peripheral blood mononuclear cells. Genomic DNA extraction from the blood cell samples was performed with the Qiagen DNeasy Blood Extraction Kit. Details on this clone: Which antigen it targets is not known. No base qualities exist here, and no much larger clone lies one base off it.

Library preparation was by the immunoSEQ multiplex PCR assay. For the multiplex PCR, a mixture combining 60 forward primers for TCR Vbeta segments and 13 reverse primers for TCR Jbeta segments was used. The CDR3 region of rearranged TCR beta genes was amplified from genomic DNA by a multiplex PCR assay. Amplified TCR beta libraries were sequenced as 87-base-pair reads on the Illumina HiSeq System. On the study's bioinformatics: A later analysis tallied around 80 million unique TCR beta chains across the 660 or so repertoires, and around 12 million of those chains were shared by two or more donors. Raw reads were error-corrected and collapsed into unique sequences with a nearest-neighbor algorithm that merged closely related sequences to remove PCR and sequencing errors. Alignment of CDR3 sequences to IMGT reference sequences was used to assign V, D and J gene segments. Each retained sequence needed at least a six-nucleotide match to both a V gene segment and a J gene segment. A rearrangement counted as productive if the CDR3 had no stop codons and remained in frame with V and J, and every other rearrangement counted as non-productive. CDR3 was defined by IMGT convention, running from the second conserved V-encoded cysteine to the conserved J-encoded phenylalanine. Sequences without an unambiguous match to a single V gene segment were excluded from the earlier analysis of about 640 of the donors. In an earlier analysis of almost 600 of the donors, a V segment was called functional when productive rearrangements were above 56.7%, and segregating when the standard deviation between donors exceeded 5%. A statistical classification framework was built for diagnosing cytomegalovirus status from the catalog of TCR beta chain sequences. In a later analysis, TCR nucleotide sequences were compared against IMGT/GENE-DB human TR gene sequences so that V and J genes could be assigned. In a later analysis, CDR3 sequences and most-parsimonious VDJ recombination scenarios were assigned using the TCRdist pipeline. In a later analysis, every TCR beta chain was defined by the combination of its CDR3 amino acid sequence and its V-gene family, and reads without a unique V-gene family were dropped. As a way to deal with suspected cross-contamination and a sequencing artifact, a later analysis dropped hundreds of nucleotide sequences that were highly shared and had low generation probability. For each public chain, a later analysis derived a clonal expansion index from normalized ranks of inferred template counts within each repertoire. In a later analysis, generation probabilities were computed using a VDJ recombination model fitted to out-of-frame rearrangements, and the results were checked against IGoR. In a later analysis, hypergeometric tests were used to score TCR-TCR, TCR-HLA and TCR-CMV co-occurrence, with a repertoire-size bias correction applied to TCR pairs. In a later analysis, false discovery rates were estimated by permuting HLA or CMV assignments 20 times. In a later analysis, co-occurring TCRs were grouped using DBSCAN, with TCRdist sequence similarity added in when clustering inside HLA-allele-positive subsets. Repertoires with fewer than 30,000 or more than 120,000 public chains were left out of co-occurrence clustering, as were about five repertoires with anomalous nucleotide sharing. TCRdb stores this immuneACCESS table with in-frame sequences only. Part of the clones is absent; in the studies checked, under half of the shortfall reflects unresolved V genes, and no reason is known for the rest. From that table come the V and J calls and clone size; the DNA was used to work out D and trimming. This sample holds 150,000 to 200,000 clones; roughly 77% were observed only once. 1.5% to 2% of the sample goes to the ten largest clones.

The sequence was collected from a woman aged 45-65 years in good health and CMV-seronegative. The chain was built from TRBV28 and TRBJ2-3, with a weak D call of TRBD1 (7 bases match). The sample was PBMCs. CDR3 reads: CASSLGGTDPTQYF. The sequence in DNA is TGTGCCAGCAGTTTGGGCGGGACAGATCCTACGCAGTATTTT.